The source of this T cell receptor beta chain is a study of cytomegalovirus exposure and HLA in healthy donors. General study findings and limits: A later analysis found that most CMV-associated TCR beta chains appeared HLA-restricted.

Note on this clone: Its antigen remains unidentified.

V lost 5 bases to trimming and J lost 0 bases, with 20 bases between them. The CDR3 is made up of 18 amino acids. CDR1 is ENHRY and CDR2 is SYGVKD in the germline V gene. Researchers ran the PCR with 60 Vbeta and 13 Jbeta primers. TCRdb's copy holds only in-frame clones and misses some; the assay was immunoSEQ multiplex PCR. Seen in this sample are 150,000 to 200,000 clones; the ten most common clones hold about 0.81%. The clonotype was recovered from a woman under 30 in good health and CMV-seropositive. The V and J genes are TRBV10-3 and TRBJ2-1; tentative D call: TRBD2 (8 bases). The material sequenced was PBMCs. CDR3 bases: TGTGCCATCAGTTACCTTCTTAGCGGGGACAGCTCCTACAATGAGCAGTTCTTC. Protein sequence: CAISYLLSGDSSYNEQFF.